This T cell receptor (beta chain) comes out of a study of blood T cells in healthy people across ages. This clonotype appeared once. Germline is not matched at one junction end, which may reflect a read error. CDR1 ENHRY and CDR2 SYGVKD come from the germline V gene. The CDR3 length is 18 residues. A J-beta primer mix and a sample-barcoded 5' primer were used in a second PCR of about 7 to 12 cycles. MiXCR, applied by TCRdb to the 5' RACE reads, yields one record per CDR3 protein. Of approximately 1.5 million distinct CDR3 sequences listed, almost 35% are singletons. Sequencing used blood. This TCR was recovered from a woman aged 25-40 years in good health. The V and J genes are TRBV10-3 and TRBJ2-3; 14 bases match TRBD2. DNA of the CDR3: TGTACCATCAGGCCCGGACTAGCGGGGGGATCTAGCACAGATACGCAGTATTTT. This encodes CTIRPGLAGGSSTDTQYF.